The next 24 T cell receptor beta chains were all read from a single sample in a study of OX40 agonist ivuxolimab in advanced cancers. The method was the immunoSEQ multiplex PCR assay. TCRdb re-hosts the immuneACCESS table, in-frame sequences only. Its copies lack some clones; in the studies checked, an unresolved V gene accounts for under half of them, and the cause for the rest is not known. A total of 90,000 to 120,000 clones appear in this sample, 90% of them only once. Under 0.4% of the sample lies in the top ten. This sample comprised CD4+ or CD8+ T cells sorted from blood, obtained in a trial of the OX40 agonist ivuxolimab. The receptors were gathered from an adult with an advanced solid tumor such as melanoma, head and neck, liver or kidney cancer.

The J gene is TRBJ2-2, the V gene TRBV5-1, with no clear D. Germline CDR1 reads SGHRS; CDR2 reads YFSETQ. The germline V and J ends were trimmed by 0 bases and 2 bases, with 8 bases remaining between them. The CDR3 length is 15 residues. CDR3 bases: TGCGCCAGCAGCTTGGATTTGTTAAACACCGGGGAGCTGTTTTTT. Its protein product is CASSLDLLNTGELFF.

This chain links TRBV14 with TRBJ1-2; D might be TRBD1 (5 bases). Per germline, CDR1 SGHDN and CDR2 FVKESK. The CDR3 spans 17 residues. Trimming removed 0 bases from V and 0 bases from J, with 14 bases in between. The DNA of the CDR3 is TGTGCCAGCAGCCAAGACGCTGGTGGGGCAGCTAACTATGGCTACACCTTC. Translated: CASSQDAGGAANYGYTF.

The chain links TRBV4-3 to TRBJ2-7; 7 bases map to TRBD1. Germline lookup yields CDR1 LGHNA and CDR2 YSLEER. This CDR3 contains 17 residues. V trimming: 0 bases; J trimming: 3 bases; junction bases outside the gene matches: 11. DNA for the CDR3: TGCGCCAGCAGCCAAGATGGTTCCAGGGGGTCCTACTACGAGCAGTACTTC. This translates into CASSQDGSRGSYYEQYF.

The chain links TRBV30 to TRBJ1-5; maybe TRBD1 (5 bases). CDR1 GTSNPN and CDR2 SVGIG come from the germline V gene (reference sequence). V shed 0 bases and J shed 2 bases, with 14 bases lying between them. The CDR3 is made up of 16 amino acids. CDR3 loop: CAWSVSSGRRNQPQHF. DNA of the CDR3: TGTGCCTGGAGTGTATCGTCAGGGCGACGCAATCAGCCCCAGCATTTT.

V is TRBV5-1 and J is TRBJ2-7; possibly TRBD2 for D (6 bases). V dropped 3 bases and J dropped 2 bases, with 15 bases sitting between them. Germline lookup yields CDR1 SGHRS and CDR2 YFSETQ. CDR3 length: 15 amino acids. The CDR3 nucleotides are TGCGCCAGCAGCTGGGGGGACCGGACCGCCTACGAGCAGTACTTC. This translates into CASSWGDRTAYEQYF.

This chain links TRBV7-3 with TRBJ2-2; 9 bases map to TRBD2. CDR3 length equals 17 residues. Trimming cost V 1 base and J 2 bases; bases outside gene matches: 5. Germline V lookup: CDR1 SGHTA, CDR2 FQGTGA. The CDR3 DNA reads TGTGCCAGCAGCTTAAATAGCGGGAGCGCAAACACCGGGGAGCTGTTTTTT. It yields the protein CASSLNSGSANTGELFF.

This sequence joins TRBV10-3 and TRBJ2-5; tentative D call: TRBD2 (6 bases). V was cut by 5 bases and J by 4 bases, with 11 bases left in between. The CDR3 loop spans 13 amino acids. CDR1 and CDR2 (germline): ENHRY, SYGVKD. CDR3 sequence reads: CAISRGSGETQYF. CDR3 in DNA: TGTGCCATCAGTCGGGGGTCAGGAGAGACCCAGTACTTC.

The chain joins TRBV2 to TRBJ2-3, with D possibly called TRBD1 or TRBD2 (5 bases each). Per the germline V gene, CDR1 is SNHLY and CDR2 is FYNNEI. V lost 1 base to trimming and J lost 10 bases, with 21 bases between them. CDR3 length equals 16 residues. The CDR3 DNA reads TGTGCCAGCAGTGAAGAGGGGCGGCGGGTAGGGTCAGCGCAGTATTTT. Protein product: CASSEEGRRVGSAQYF. Filled out from reference TRBV2 and TRBJ2-3, the complete variable domain reads EPEVTQTPSHQVTQMGQEVILRCVPISNHLYFYWYRQILGQKVEFLVSFYNNEISEKSEIFDDQFSVERPDGSNFTLKIRSTKLEDSAMYFCASSEEGRRVGSAQYFGPGTRLTVL.

The chain employs TRBV19 and TRBJ1-1; D call uncertain. From germline, CDR1 is LNHDA and CDR2 SQIVND (reference sequence). Between the trimmed V and J ends, which lost 7 bases and 1 base, there was a span of 4 bases. The CDR3 extends over 11 amino acids. In DNA, the CDR3 is TGTGCCAGTAAAGGGAACACTGAAGCTTTCTTT. Translated: CASKGNTEAFF.

The chain is built from TRBV9 and TRBJ2-3; D is unresolved. With 4 bases removed from V and 2 bases from J, the gap between germline ends came to 8 bases. Germline lookup yields CDR1 SGDLS and CDR2 YYNGEE. CDR3 size: 13 residues. CDR3 DNA: TGTGCCAGCAGCCCACTTTTCACAGATACGCAGTATTTT. This codes for CASSPLFTDTQYF.

The rearrangement joins TRBV5-1 to TRBJ2-7; 8 nucleotides agree with TRBD1. Germline loops: CDR1 SGHRS, CDR2 YFSETQ. V trimming: 4 bases; J trimming: 8 bases; junction bases outside the gene matches: 5. The CDR3 length is 12 residues. Here the CDR3 DNA reads TGCGCCAGCAGCCCAGGACAGGGACAGCAGTACTTC. Protein sequence: CASSPGQGQQYF. The variable domain in full, with the rest retrieved from reference TRBV5-1 and TRBJ2-7, is KAGVTQTPRYLIKTRGQQVTLSCSPISGHRSVSWYQQTPGQGLQFLFEYFSETQRNKGNFPGRFSGRQFSNSRSEMNVSTLELGDSALYLCASSPGQGQQYFGPGTRLTVT.

The V call is TRBV2, the J call TRBJ2-1, with D maybe TRBD1 (6 bases). This CDR3 region has 13 residues. The germline V gene encodes CDR1 SNHLY and CDR2 FYNNEI. As DNA, the CDR3 is TGTGCGGGGGACACGCAAGGCTACAATGAGCAGTTCTTC. The encoded protein is CAGDTQGYNEQFF.

CDR3 sequence reads: CARRPSLPPLAKNIQYF. The CDR3 region has the DNA TGTGCCAGAAGGCCGAGCCTGCCCCCCCTAGCCAAAAACATTCAGTACTTC. The chain is built from TRBV5-3 and TRBJ2-4, with no clear D. TRBV5-3 is assigned to the ORF class and has an uncertain function. The CDR3 covers 17 residues. V was clipped by 5 bases and J by 0 bases, with 18 bases between them.

The V gene is TRBV9, the J gene TRBJ1-1; 7 nucleotides match TRBD1. This CDR3 region has 15 residues. The trim removed 4 bases at V and 0 bases at J, leaving 6 bases unmatched. Germline-derived CDR1 and CDR2 are SGDLS and YYNGEE. As DNA, the CDR3 is TGTGCCAGCAGCCCCCAGGGGGACGTGAACACTGAAGCTTTCTTT. Amino acid sequence: CASSPQGDVNTEAFF.

The chain links TRBV5-4 to TRBJ1-2, with D perhaps matching TRBD1 (6 bases). The CDR3 extends over 15 amino acids. CDR1 and CDR2 (germline): SGHNT, YYREEE (reference sequence). Trimming took 0 bases from V and 3 from J, leaving 12 bases between them. The CDR3 sequence is CASSLEQGRDYGYTF. In DNA form, the CDR3 reads TGTGCCAGCAGCTTGGAACAGGGTCGTGACTATGGCTACACCTTC. The full variable domain, its missing parts supplied by reference TRBV5-4 and TRBJ1-2, is ETGVTQSPTHLIKTRGQQVTLRCSSQSGHNTVSWYQQALGQGPQFIFQYYREEENGRGNFPPRFSGLQFPNYSSELNVNALELDDSALYLCASSLEQGRDYGYTFGSGTRLTVV.

This chain joins TRBV5-1 and TRBJ2-2; D remains ambiguous. The ends were cut back, 1 base at V and 0 bases at J, with 10 bases in the middle. Looked up from germline, CDR1 is SGHRS and CDR2 is YFSETQ. The CDR3 runs 16 residues. The CDR3 DNA is TGCGCCAGCAGCTTGTTACTACGCACGAACACCGGGGAGCTGTTTTTT. Protein sequence: CASSLLLRTNTGELFF.

The chain recombines TRBV6-1 with TRBJ2-7, with 9 positions matching TRBD2. V gave up 3 bases and J gave up 2 bases; unmatched junction bases: 8. CDR1 is MNHNS and CDR2 is SASEGT in the germline V gene. The length of the CDR3 is 16 residues. CDR3 protein: CASSDVGLAGTYEQYF. The CDR3 DNA is TGTGCCAGCAGTGATGTAGGGCTAGCGGGGACCTACGAGCAGTACTTC.

This chain uses TRBV29-1 with TRBJ1-2; 10 bases align to TRBD1. The CDR3 totals 13 residues. Germline V lookup: CDR1 SQVTM, CDR2 ANQGSEA. The trim removed 1 base at V and 6 bases at J, leaving 2 bases unmatched. The CDR3 loop is CSVEGDRGNGYTF. The CDR3 DNA is TGCAGCGTTGAAGGGGACAGGGGCAATGGCTACACCTTC.

The CDR3 region has the DNA TGTGCCAGCAGTTTGTCCGGGACTTATAACACCGGGGAGCTGTTTTTT. Its protein product is CASSLSGTYNTGELFF. The chain combines TRBV28 with TRBJ2-2; TRBD2 might be the D (6 bases). Germline V gene data show CDR1 as MDHEN and CDR2 as SYDVKM. Trimming shortened V by 3 bases and J by 2 bases, and 13 bases separated the two germline ends. The CDR3 consists of 16 residues.

This chain links TRBV21-1 with TRBJ2-4; TRBD1 is the table's D call and was not checked against the DNA. TRBV21-1 is a recognized pseudogene. The CDR3 totals 17 residues. In DNA form, the CDR3 reads TGTGCCAGCAGCAAGCACCAGGGCGATATGGCCAAAAACATTCAGTACTTC. Protein: CASSKHQGDMAKNIQYF.

V is TRBV6-4 and J is TRBJ1-1, with D tentatively TRBD1 (6 bases). The CDR3 covers 13 residues. The V gene lost 3 bases and the J gene lost 1 base, with 6 bases spanning the gap. The germline V gene has CDR1 MRHNA and CDR2 SNTAGT. The CDR3 nucleotides are TGTGCCAGCAGTGAACAGGGGAACACTGAAGCTTTCTTT. Translation: CASSEQGNTEAFF.

This sequence joins TRBV6-1 and TRBJ2-5; D is uncertain. Trimming removed 6 bases from V and 4 bases from J, with 15 bases in between. There are 14 residues in the CDR3. Looked up from germline, CDR1 is MNHNS and CDR2 is SASEGT. The CDR3 loop is CASRMVEVVETQYF. The CDR3 DNA reads as TGTGCCAGCAGAATGGTAGAGGTGGTAGAGACCCAGTACTTC.

The chain couples TRBV18 to TRBJ1-3; perhaps TRBD1 as D (5 bases). The CDR3 is made up of 15 amino acids. Germline V gives CDR1 KGHSH, CDR2 LQKENI. Trimming removed 4 bases from V and 0 bases from J, with 10 bases in between. In DNA, the CDR3 is TGTGCCAGCTCACAGGGACCGATCTCTGGAAACACCATATATTTT. Translated: CASSQGPISGNTIYF.

The chain links TRBV6-1 to TRBJ1-5; maybe TRBD1 (5 bases). Trimming removed 6 bases at V and 1 base at J, with 13 bases between. The V gene's germline CDR1 is MNHNS and CDR2 SASEGT. The CDR3 runs to 15 residues. The CDR3 loop reads CASSQGYLSNQPQHF. DNA of the CDR3: TGTGCCAGCAGCCAGGGTTATCTGAGCAATCAGCCCCAGCATTTT.